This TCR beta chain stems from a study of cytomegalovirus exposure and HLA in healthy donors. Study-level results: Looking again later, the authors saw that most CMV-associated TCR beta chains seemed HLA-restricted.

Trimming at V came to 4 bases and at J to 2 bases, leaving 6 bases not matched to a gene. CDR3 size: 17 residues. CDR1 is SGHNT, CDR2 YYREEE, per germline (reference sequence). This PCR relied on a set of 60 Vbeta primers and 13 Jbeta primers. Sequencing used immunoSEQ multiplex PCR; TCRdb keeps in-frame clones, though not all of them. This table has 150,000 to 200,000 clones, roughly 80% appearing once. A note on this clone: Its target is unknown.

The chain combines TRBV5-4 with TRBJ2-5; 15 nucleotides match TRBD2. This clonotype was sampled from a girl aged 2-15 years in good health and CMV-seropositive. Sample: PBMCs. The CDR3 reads CASSTGLAGGPQETQYF. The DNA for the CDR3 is TGTGCCAGCAGCACGGGACTAGCGGGAGGACCACAAGAGACCCAGTACTTC.